The 2 T cell receptor beta chains listed next were all sequenced from one sample in a study of radiotherapy plus CTLA-4 blockade in lung cancer. Clones were read by immunoSEQ multiplex PCR, and TCRdb kept only the in-frame ones, dropping some. The sample lists 100,000 to 150,000 clones, just under 90% occurring once. This material consisted of peripheral blood, taken from a patient treated with radiotherapy plus ipilimumab. All receptors come from a human donor with non-small cell lung cancer that progressed on radiotherapy plus ipilimumab.

A single count supports this clone. The chain employs TRBV11-2 and TRBJ2-5, with 10 bases identical to TRBD2. From germline, CDR1 is SGHAT and CDR2 FQNNGV. V gave up 6 bases and J gave up 2 bases; unmatched junction bases: 6. CDR3 length: 15 amino acids. CDR3 loop: CASSPGLAQQETQYF. CDR3 DNA sequence: TGTGCCAGCAGTCCGGGACTAGCGCAACAAGAGACCCAGTACTTC.

This clone was recorded only once. The chain couples TRBV18 to TRBJ2-7, with 11 bases identical to TRBD2. Germline CDR1 KGHSH, CDR2 LQKENI. V trimming: 3 bases; J trimming: 3 bases; junction bases outside the gene matches: 4. This CDR3 has 15 amino acids. CDR3 sequence: CASSPGLAGLYEQYF. The CDR3 DNA is TGTGCCAGCTCACCCGGACTAGCGGGCCTCTACGAGCAGTACTTC.